This T cell receptor beta chain was found in a study of T cells in Graves' hyperthyroidism and ophthalmopathy. Template material for amplifying TCR beta CDR3 regions consisted of RNA transcripts. First-round RT-PCR targeting the TCR CDR3 was performed with the HTBI primer set. MiXCR was run by TCRdb on the multiplex PCR reads, yielding one entry per CDR3 protein. The sample holds about 350,000 distinct CDR3 sequences, less than 20% seen once. There are many counts of this clonotype. V was trimmed by 1 base and J by 3 bases, leaving 17 bases between them. Germline V lookup: CDR1 MDHEN, CDR2 SYDVKM. CDR3 size: 17 residues. Cells are PBMCs isolated from 10 ml of fresh blood.

The sequencing input was blood. The chain couples TRBV28 to TRBJ2-3; possibly TRBD2 for D (7 bases). The sequence was obtained from a woman in her forties with Graves' ophthalmopathy. The CDR3 bases are TGTGCCAGCAGTTTATTAACGGGGGGCCTTGGTACAGATACGCAGTATTTT. This gives the protein CASSLLTGGLGTDTQYF.